This T cell receptor beta chain comes out of a study of blood T cells in healthy people across ages. A second PCR of 7 to 11 cycles used a sample-barcoded 5' primer and a J-beta primer mix. TCRdb analysed the 5' RACE reads with MiXCR anew, one entry per CDR3 protein. The sample consists of 1.5 million to 2 million distinct CDR3 sequences, 28% of them appearing once. The length of the CDR3 is 16 residues. The germline gives CDR1 MDHEN, CDR2 SYDVKM. V was shortened by 3 bases and J by 0 bases, with 11 bases between the two germline ends. Study conclusions and caveats: Investigators treated diversity estimates from one million T cells as underestimates. Significant beta diversity loss was already apparent by age approximately 37, declining roughly linearly.

This clonotype was counted a few times. Antigen specificity is unknown. Peripheral blood was drawn, around 9.3 milliliters per donor. This chain joins TRBV28 and TRBJ2-2; tentative D call: TRBD1 (5 bases). Sequenced input: blood. This clonotype was obtained from a woman younger than 45 in good health. CDR3 DNA sequence: TGTGCCAGCAGTTTTCTGACAGAGGCGAACACCGGGGAGCTGTTTTTT. It is translated as CASSFLTEANTGELFF.